A single TCR beta chain is shown here with its context. The antigen remains unidentified. Caucasian individuals from Russia who were healthy and aged 6 to 90 acted as donors. Trimming left V 5 bases short and J 9 bases short, with 14 bases between. CDR3 length: 13 amino acids. Germline V lookup: CDR1 MNHEY, CDR2 SVGAGI. The sample belongs to a study of blood T cells in healthy people across ages. Whole-study results and caveats: Both naive CD4+ cell counts and diversity were greater in long-lived donors than in aged donors.

PCR was performed a second time for about 7 to 12 cycles using a sample-barcoded 5' primer and a J-beta primer mix. TCRdb fed the 5' RACE reads into MiXCR, producing one record per CDR3 protein. This table has around 1,500,000 distinct CDR3 sequences, 28% appearing once. The chain uses TRBV6-5 and TRBJ2-1; the D is unclear. The clonotype comes from a woman under 40 in good health. The sequenced sample was blood. For the CDR3, the DNA is TGTGCCAGCAGTGCTTATATTGGAGTTGAGCAGTTCTTC. Protein product: CASSAYIGVEQFF.